A selection of T cell receptor beta chains follows, all from one sample in a study of T-cell reconstitution after alpha-beta-depleted transplantation in children. TCRdb re-called the PCR reads with MiXCR, one entry per CDR3 protein. The profile covers a few hundred thousand distinct CDR3 sequences, with around 27% appearing a single time and about 35% taken by the ten largest. The specimen was PBMCs, collected before TCRalphabeta/CD19-depleted stem cell transplant. These receptors came from a boy under two years old with Wiskott-Aldrich syndrome, due to receive a stem cell transplant. CDR3s include the opening cysteine and the closing phenylalanine or tryptophan. A D gene is named only where the DNA matches it firmly. Rows give clone size only sometimes, using once, few, many, or a class for an expanded clone.

- | TRBJ1-3 | - | TRBV28 | TGTGCCAGCACCCTGACAGCCTTCTCTGGAAACACCATATATTTT | CASTLTAFSGNTIYF
- | TRBJ2-5 | - | TRBV29-1 | TGCAGCGTTGAAACGGATATCCAAGAGACCCAGTACTTC | CSVETDIQETQYF
TRBD2 | TRBJ2-5 | few | TRBV5-1 | TGCGCCAGCAGCTTCCACGGGACTAGCGGCGAAGAGACCCAGTACTTC | CASSFHGTSGEETQYF
- | TRBJ2-3 | - | TRBV4-1 | TGCGCCAGCAGCCAAGATCTGGTGGGGAGCACAGATACGCAGTATTTT | CASSQDLVGSTDTQYF
TRBD1 | TRBJ2-1 | - | TRBV5-6 | TGTGCCAGCAGTCGGCCCGGGACAGGGCTTTGGGAGCAGTTCTTC | CASSRPGTGLWEQFF
TRBD2 | TRBJ2-1 | few | TRBV6-1 | TGTGCCAGCAGGACCGGACTAGCGGGTACCAATGAGCAGTTCTTC | CASRTGLAGTNEQFF
- | TRBJ1-5 | once | TRBV12-3/TRBV12-4 | TGTGCCAGCAGTTTAGCGCTAAACAATCAGCCCCAGCATTTT | CASSLALNNQPQHF
TRBD2 | TRBJ2-7 | many | TRBV5-1 | TGCGCCAGCAGCTTATCCCTAGCGGGAGTCCACGAGCAGTACTTC | CASSLSLAGVHEQYF
TRBD2 | TRBJ2-5 | - | TRBV11-2 | TGTGCCAGCAGCGCCGGACTAGTATCAGAGACCCAGTACTTC | CASSAGLVSETQYF
TRBD2 | TRBJ2-1 | once | TRBV5-1 | TGCGCCAGCAGCCTGCAGTCTGCGGGAGGGGTGGTGAATGAGCAGTTCTTC | CASSLQSAGGVVNEQFF
- | TRBJ2-5 | few | TRBV28 | TGTGCCAGCAGTTTGATGGGTACCCAAGAGACCCAGTACTTC | CASSLMGTQETQYF
- | TRBJ2-3 | - | TRBV12-3/TRBV12-4 | TGTGCCAGCAGTTTCGAGGGCCCAGATACGCAGTATTTT | CASSFEGPDTQYF
- | TRBJ1-2 | few | TRBV28 | TGTGCCAGCAGTTTTAGATCTTCTCCCTATGGCTACACCTTC | CASSFRSSPYGYTF
- | TRBJ2-5 | - | TRBV28 | TGTGCCAGCAGTTTACAGCTAAAAGAGACCCAGTACTTC | CASSLQLKETQYF
- | TRBJ2-3 | few | TRBV3-1 | TGTGCCAGCAGCCAAGATAAATATACGCAGTATTTT | CASSQDKYTQYF
TRBD2 | TRBJ2-5 | - | TRBV7-4 | TGTGCCAGCAGCTACGGACTAGCGGGAACAGCGGTCCAAGAGACCCAGTACTTC | CASSYGLAGTAVQETQYF
TRBD2 | TRBJ2-1 | few | TRBV28 | TGTGCCAGCAGCGTGCGGGAGATACAATCCAATGAGCAGTTCTTC | CASSVREIQSNEQFF
- | TRBJ2-5 | few | TRBV5-1 | TGCGCCAGCAGCTTGGCCCAGGGGGGTAGGGAGACCCAGTACTTC | CASSLAQGGRETQYF
TRBD1 | TRBJ1-1 | - | TRBV12-3/TRBV12-4 | TGTGCCAGCAGTTTAGCGGGGACAGCGAACACTGAAGCTTTCTTT | CASSLAGTANTEAFF
- | TRBJ2-1 | few | TRBV5-1 | TGCGCCAGCAGCCTACGACCTAACTCCTACAATGAGCAGTTCTTC | CASSLRPNSYNEQFF
- | TRBJ2-1 | - | TRBV28 | TGTGCCAGCGGGGCGTTAGGGGAGAGGGGAAATGAGCAGTTCTTC | CASGALGERGNEQFF
TRBD1 | TRBJ2-1 | many | TRBV5-1 | TGCGCCAGCAGCCTGGACAGGGGCTACAATGAGCAGTTCTTC | CASSLDRGYNEQFF
TRBD1 | TRBJ2-7 | - | TRBV7-2 | TGTGCCAGCACCCGGACAGGGGGCCCCTACGAGCAGTACTTC | CASTRTGGPYEQYF
- | TRBJ2-4 | few | TRBV19 | TGTGCCAGTAGTCTATACAGTACCCTAGCCAAAAACATTCAGTACTTC | CASSLYSTLAKNIQYF
- | TRBJ2-1 | - | TRBV7-8 | TGTGCCAGCTCCGGGATTACAAATGAGCAGTTCTTC | CASSGITNEQFF
- | TRBJ1-6 | - | TRBV12-3/TRBV12-4 | TGTGCCAGCAGTTTAGATGGTCTGGGGAGATCACAGAATTCACCCCTCCACTTT | CASSLDGLGRSQNSPLHF
- | TRBJ2-2 | few | TRBV7-8 | TGTGCCAGCAGCTTAAGGCTTGCGGGTAACCCCGGGGAGCTGTTTTTT | CASSLRLAGNPGELFF
- | TRBJ2-5 | few | TRBV29-1 | TGCAGCGTTGAAGATCGGGGCGGAGGGGCAAAGACCCAGTACTTC | CSVEDRGGGAKTQYF
TRBD2 | TRBJ2-1 | few | TRBV10-3 | TGTGCCATCAGCGTAACTAGCGGGAGGGCCTTGAGGAATGAGCAGTTCTTC | CAISVTSGRALRNEQFF
TRBD1 | TRBJ2-3 | - | TRBV10-3 | TGTGCCATCGGACAGGGGACAGATACGCAGTATTTT | CAIGQGTDTQYF
- | TRBJ1-1 | few | TRBV18 | TGTGCCAGCTCACCACTGCGAGGGGACACTGAAGCTTTCTTT | CASSPLRGDTEAFF
- | TRBJ2-5 | - | TRBV5-1 | TGCGCCAGCAGCTTTTTCCTAGAAGAGACCCAGTACTTC | CASSFFLEETQYF
TRBD2 | TRBJ2-1 | few | TRBV5-4 | TGTGCCAGCAGCCGTTCTCTAGCGGGCGGCTACAATGAGCAGTTCTTC | CASSRSLAGGYNEQFF
TRBD2 | TRBJ2-3 | few | TRBV29-1 | TGCAGCGTCCGGCCCGGGGGGACCACAGATACGCAGTATTTT | CSVRPGGTTDTQYF
TRBD2 | TRBJ2-1 | - | TRBV9 | TGTGCCAGCAGCCCCGATAGCGGGAGGGGATACAATGAGCAGTTCTTC | CASSPDSGRGYNEQFF
- | TRBJ2-1 | - | TRBV7-3 | TGTGCCAGCAGCTTAATCCATCGGGGTGGTGAGCAGTTCTTC | CASSLIHRGGEQFF
- | TRBJ2-2 | - | TRBV7-2 | TGTGCCAGCGGCCTCGGGATTCTCTCCGGGGAGCTGTTTTTT | CASGLGILSGELFF
- | TRBJ2-5 | - | TRBV18 | TGTGCCAGCTCACCTCTCGGGGCAGAGACCCAGTACTTC | CASSPLGAETQYF
TRBD2 | TRBJ2-3 | - | TRBV6-5 | TGTGCCAGCAGCTATGTGGGGCTAGCGGGAGGGTCAGATACGCAGTATTTT | CASSYVGLAGGSDTQYF
TRBD1 | TRBJ2-1 | - | TRBV5-1 | TGCGCCAGCAGCTGGGGACAGGGGGATAACAATGAGCAGTTCTTC | CASSWGQGDNNEQFF
TRBD1 | TRBJ1-3 | many | TRBV4-1 | TGCGCCAGCAGCCTGAGCAGGGGGACTGGAAACACCATATATTTT | CASSLSRGTGNTIYF
- | TRBJ2-3 | - | TRBV11-2 | TGTGCCAGCAGCTTAGTACGTGGATCAGATACGCAGTATTTT | CASSLVRGSDTQYF
TRBD2 | TRBJ2-3 | - | TRBV20-1 | TGCAGTGCTCCGACTAGCGGGAAGTCAGATACGCAGTATTTT | CSAPTSGKSDTQYF
TRBD2 | TRBJ2-4 | few | TRBV5-1 | TGCGCCAGCAGCTTGGTGGTAGCGGGAGCGATGAACATTCAGTACTTC | CASSLVVAGAMNIQYF
TRBD2 | TRBJ2-7 | - | TRBV12-3/TRBV12-4 | TGTGCCAGCAGTTTGGGACTAGCGGGAGCCGAGCAGTACTTC | CASSLGLAGAEQYF
TRBD2 | TRBJ2-1 | - | TRBV2 | TGTGCCAGCAGTTTCGAGCGGGAGGGCGAGCAGTTCTTC | CASSFEREGEQFF
- | TRBJ2-1 | - | TRBV5-1 | TGCGCCAGCAGCTTCCACCTTGAGCAGTTCTTC | CASSFHLEQFF
- | TRBJ1-5 | few | TRBV11-3 | TGTGCCAGCAGCTCACCGACAGGACATAGCAATCAGCCCCAGCATTTT | CASSSPTGHSNQPQHF
- | TRBJ2-7 | few | TRBV20-1 | TGCAGTGCTAGTTACTACTACGAGCAGTACTTC | CSASYYYEQYF
- | TRBJ1-5 | - | TRBV9 | TGTGCCAGCAGCGTAGTCCGATCGGGTTGCTTCTTTCAGCCCCAGCATTTT | CASSVVRSGCFFQPQHF